Presented here are 24 T cell receptor beta chains from one specimen sequenced in a study of shared clonotypes between healthy human individuals. Naive CD8 cells, CD45RO-negative and positively selected for CCR7, excluded terminally differentiated effector memory CD45RA+ cells. Profiling relied on immunoSEQ multiplex PCR, and the TCRdb table lists in-frame clones only, not all of them. Here the sample spans roughly 2 million clones, about 94% being singletons. The sequencing sample was made of naive CD8+ T cells sorted from blood. The source of these receptors is a man aged 18 to 30 in good health.

CDR3 protein: CASSDPGQGGYGYTF. The CDR3 DNA is TGTGCCAGCAGTGACCCGGGACAGGGTGGCTATGGCTACACCTTC. The chain joins TRBV25-1 to TRBJ1-2; TRBD1 agrees at 9 bases. The J segment lost 4 bases and the V segment lost 3 bases, leaving 6 bases of the junction unmatched. The CDR3 totals 15 residues. Per germline, CDR1 MGHDK and CDR2 SYGVNS.

V and J are TRBV7-9 and TRBJ1-1; D ambiguous. Looked up from germline, CDR1 is SEHNR and CDR2 is FQNEAQ (reference sequence). This CDR3 is built from 14 residues. V was cut by 0 bases and J by 5 bases, with 10 bases left in between. The CDR3 is CASSLAGSGTEAFF. The CDR3 nucleotides are TGTGCCAGCAGCTTAGCCGGATCTGGGACTGAAGCTTTCTTT.

The V call is TRBV9, the J call TRBJ2-5; D is undetermined. This CDR3 has 13 amino acids. The V end lost 4 bases, the J end lost 3 bases, and 10 bases lay between the germline ends. From germline, CDR1 is SGDLS and CDR2 YYNGEE. The CDR3 sequence is CASSYDVEETQYF. As DNA, the CDR3 is TGTGCCAGCAGCTACGACGTTGAAGAGACCCAGTACTTC.

The rearrangement joins TRBV7-9 to TRBJ2-3; no clear D. The CDR3 spans 13 residues. V was clipped by 2 bases and J by 6 bases, with 9 bases between them. From germline, CDR1 is SEHNR and CDR2 FQNEAQ (reference sequence). The CDR3 sequence is CASSLSLEDTQYF. The CDR3 bases are TGTGCCAGCAGCTTATCCTTAGAGGATACGCAGTATTTT.

Worth noting for this clone: At the DNA level, this CDR3 is encoded by other sequences in the same sample as well. This sequence joins TRBV7-6 and TRBJ2-7, with D tentatively TRBD2 (5 bases). Germline CDR1 reads SGHVS; CDR2 reads FNYEAQ. Trimming took 5 bases from V and 4 from J, leaving 9 bases between them. The CDR3 is 12 amino acids. The CDR3 reads CASSLRGYEQYF. The CDR3 bases are TGTGCCAGCAGCCTTAGAGGGTACGAGCAGTACTTC.

This clone was observed a single time. The chain has TRBV15 and TRBJ2-7, with 9 bases matching TRBD1. J was trimmed by 3 bases and V by 5 bases; bases with no gene match: 2. Germline V gene lookup returns CDR1 LNHNV and CDR2 YYDKDF (reference sequence). The CDR3 totals 13 residues. The chain's CDR3 is CATSLDRGYEQYF. For the CDR3, the DNA is TGTGCCACCAGCTTGGACAGGGGCTACGAGCAGTACTTC. Full variable domain (remainder filled in from reference TRBV15 and TRBJ2-7): DAMVIQNPRYQVTQFGKPVTLSCSQTLNHNVMYWYQQKSSQAPKLLFHYYDKDFNNEADTPDNFQSRRPNTSFCFLDIRSPGLGDTAMYLCATSLDRGYEQYFGPGTRLTVT.

This rearrangement joins TRBV7-9 to TRBJ2-2; TRBD1 matches 8 bases. CDR1 is SEHNR and CDR2 is FQNEAQ in the germline V gene (reference sequence). This CDR3 region has 17 residues. V shed 5 bases, J shed 1 base, and the junction held 9 bases outside the gene matches. The chain's CDR3 is CASSPDRGMGNTGELFF. The CDR3 bases are TGTGCCAGCAGCCCTGACAGGGGAATGGGGAACACCGGGGAGCTGTTTTTT.

As concerns this clone: Other DNA sequences in the sample encode the same CDR3. The chain links TRBV7-6 to TRBJ2-7; 12 nucleotides match TRBD2. Per the germline V gene, CDR1 is SGHVS and CDR2 is FNYEAQ. V lost 5 bases and J lost 1; bases outside the gene matches: 3. The CDR3 runs to 15 residues. The CDR3 DNA reads as TGTGCCAGCAGCCCAGGACTAGCGGGATCCTACGAGCAGTACTTC. This encodes CASSPGLAGSYEQYF.

The CDR3: CASSLIASGGIETQYF. The DNA for the CDR3 is TGTGCCAGCAGCTTAATAGCTAGCGGGGGTATAGAGACCCAGTACTTC. The chain links TRBV7-3 to TRBJ2-5; 10 bases are shared with TRBD2. Germline loops: CDR1 SGHTA, CDR2 FQGTGA. The CDR3 has 16 amino acids. The V gene end was trimmed by 1 base and the J gene end by 4 bases; junction bases not matched to a gene: 6.

Only one count was recorded for this clone. The chain employs TRBV29-1 and TRBJ2-1, with 14 positions matching TRBD2. The V and J ends lost 6 bases and 8 bases, in that order; junction bases with no gene match: 6. This CDR3 is built from 14 residues. Germline V gene sequence: CDR1 SQVTM, CDR2 ANQGSEA. CDR3 loop: CSVAGTSGSDEQFF. CDR3 coding DNA: TGCAGCGTCGCCGGGACTAGCGGGAGCGATGAGCAGTTCTTC.

Details on this clone: The identical CDR3 is also encoded by other nucleotide sequences in the sample. The gene calls are TRBV19 and TRBJ1-2; D is ambiguous. CDR1 LNHDA and CDR2 SQIVND come from the germline V gene (reference sequence). Deletions cut 6 bases from V and 3 bases from J, with 8 bases between. This CDR3 contains 12 residues. The CDR3 nucleotides read TGTGCCAGTAGCGTCGGTTACTATGGCTACACCTTC. Its translation is CASSVGYYGYTF.

The chain has TRBV27 and TRBJ2-1; 12 bases align to TRBD2. V shed 2 bases and J 6 bases; nucleotides not matched to a gene: 5. CDR1 and CDR2 from the germline V gene are MNHEY and SMNVEV (reference sequence). This CDR3 region has 16 residues. The CDR3 sequence is CASSLGLAGFPNEQFF. CDR3 nucleotide sequence: TGTGCCAGCAGTTTAGGACTAGCGGGATTCCCCAATGAGCAGTTCTTC.

This clone has a single count. J is TRBJ2-7 and V is TRBV6-1; 9 bases map to TRBD2. The CDR3 is made up of 14 amino acids. V lost 10 bases and J lost 2; bases outside the gene matches: 9. Germline V gene lookup returns CDR1 MNHNS and CDR2 SASEGT. The CDR3 loop is CATNVLAGAYEQYF. The CDR3 coding sequence is TGTGCCACCAACGTACTAGCGGGCGCCTACGAGCAGTACTTC.

The J gene is TRBJ2-3, the V gene TRBV5-1; 12 bases agree with TRBD2. Germline V gene lookup returns CDR1 SGHRS and CDR2 YFSETQ. The CDR3 spans 16 residues. The trim removed 2 bases at V and 5 bases at J, leaving 6 bases unmatched. Here the CDR3 reads CASSFPGLAGEDTQYF. The CDR3 nucleotides are TGCGCCAGCAGCTTCCCGGGACTAGCGGGCGAAGATACGCAGTATTTT.

J is TRBJ1-6 and V is TRBV2; D is possibly TRBD1 (6 bases). Germline-derived CDR1 and CDR2 are SNHLY and FYNNEI. Between the trimmed V and J ends, which lost 2 bases and 6 bases, there was a span of 11 bases. The CDR3 runs 15 residues. The CDR3 region is CASSELAGVNSPLHF. CDR3 DNA: TGTGCCAGCAGTGAATTGGCAGGGGTTAATTCACCCCTCCACTTT.

The chain joins TRBV7-2 to TRBJ1-2; 7 bases are shared with TRBD1. The length of the CDR3 is 14 residues. Germline V gives CDR1 SGHTA, CDR2 FQGNSA. The V and J ends lost 5 bases and 8 bases, in that order; junction bases with no gene match: 11. The CDR3 DNA reads TGTGCCAGCAGCCCCGACAGGGCTGCACGGGGCTACACCTTC. This codes for CASSPDRAARGYTF.

The chain carries TRBV5-6 and TRBJ2-7, with 13 bases fitting TRBD2. CDR1 and CDR2 (germline): SGHDT, YYEEEE. This CDR3 is built from 18 residues. V gave up 0 bases and J gave up 0 bases; unmatched junction bases: 6. The CDR3 DNA follows: TGTGCCAGCAGCTTGGTGGGACTAGCGGGGTCGTACTCCTACGAGCAGTACTTC. Residues: CASSLVGLAGSYSYEQYF.

The chain has TRBV2 and TRBJ1-4, with TRBD1 as a possible D gene (6 bases). The V gene lost 6 bases and the J gene lost 4 bases, with 24 bases spanning the gap. The length of the CDR3 is 18 residues. The germline V gene has CDR1 SNHLY and CDR2 FYNNEI. In DNA form, the CDR3 reads TGTGCCAGCAGGGGTATGGGTCAGGGGACTTTTAATAATGAAAAACTGTTTTTT. The encoded protein is CASRGMGQGTFNNEKLFF.

This clone came up once. The chain combines TRBV6-1 with TRBJ2-7; D gene ambiguous. The CDR3 spans 14 residues. Germline values: CDR1 MNHNS, CDR2 SASEGT. The V end lost 3 bases, the J end lost 2 bases, and 11 bases lay between the germline ends. The CDR3 loop is CASSDQDLAYEQYF. CDR3 bases: TGTGCCAGCAGTGACCAGGACCTCGCCTACGAGCAGTACTTC.

The gene calls are TRBV2 and TRBJ1-4; no reliable D call. CDR1 and CDR2 from the germline V gene are SNHLY and FYNNEI. The CDR3 is made up of 13 amino acids. The germline V and J ends were trimmed by 6 bases and 4 bases, with 9 bases remaining between them. The CDR3: CASSNSFNEKLFF. The DNA of the CDR3 is TGTGCCAGCAGCAACAGCTTTAATGAAAAACTGTTTTTT.

The chain has TRBV6-5 and TRBJ2-5, with D tentatively TRBD1 or TRBD2 (5 bases each). The V end was cut by 2 bases, the J end by 4 bases, with 8 bases between. The CDR3 spans 13 residues. Per the germline V gene, CDR1 is MNHEY and CDR2 is SVGAGI. DNA for the CDR3: TGTGCCAGCAGTTACGGGACCGCAGAGACCCAGTACTTC. Protein: CASSYGTAETQYF.

V is TRBV11-2 and J is TRBJ2-7, with TRBD2 as a possible D gene (5 bases). The CDR3 has 15 residues. V was cut by 0 bases and J by 0 bases, with 9 bases left in between. Per the germline V gene, CDR1 is SGHAT and CDR2 is FQNNGV. The CDR3 coding sequence is TGTGCCAGCAGCTTAGAGTTGGGGAGCTCCTACGAGCAGTACTTC. This gives the protein CASSLELGSSYEQYF.

This clone was seen only once. The CDR3 DNA reads as TGTGCCAGCGGCCACAGCTCCTACGAGCAGTACTTC. This gives the protein CASGHSSYEQYF. J is TRBJ2-7 and V is TRBV11-2; D is uncertain. The V end lost 8 bases, the J end lost 0 bases, and 8 bases lay between the germline ends. Germline V gene sequence: CDR1 SGHAT, CDR2 FQNNGV. There are 12 residues in the CDR3.

In this sample, this clone turned up a few times. The chain is built from TRBV4-1 and TRBJ1-5; D is unclear. The CDR3 spans 17 residues. The germline V gene encodes CDR1 MGHRA and CDR2 YSYEKL. V was clipped by 1 base and J by 3 bases, with 16 bases between them. The CDR3 loop reads CASSQVPGPTINQPQHF. In nucleotides, the CDR3 is TGCGCCAGCAGCCAAGTTCCTGGTCCAACGATCAATCAGCCCCAGCATTTT.